This T cell receptor beta chain came from a study of shared clonotypes between healthy human individuals. Study-level findings and limits: Estimated richness values were generally larger in naive subsets than in memory subsets. Blood was the sole source, and tissue repertoires probably differ.

Across several immunoSEQ plates, the genomic DNA of each subset was split evenly. Method: immunoSEQ multiplex PCR; TCRdb's copy keeps in-frame clones and lacks some. The repertoire has about 2 million clones, just under 95% of them found once; the top ten carry around 1.2%. With regard to this clone: Its antigen is unidentified.

V dropped 7 bases and J dropped 7; count of bases not matched to a gene: 14. There are 15 residues in the CDR3. Germline values: CDR1 LNHDA, CDR2 SQIVND (reference sequence). CD45RO-negative, CCR7-selected cells formed the naive CD8 fraction, which excluded terminally differentiated effector memory CD45RA+ cells. Specimen: naive CD8+ T cells sorted from blood. The chain carries TRBV19 and TRBJ1-1, with 8 bases that match TRBD1. The TCR sequence derives from a man younger than 30 in good health. In nucleotides, the CDR3 is TGTGCCAGTACCCCTGGGACAGGCCCTTCGGGTGAAGCTTTCTTT. Amino acid sequence: CASTPGTGPSGEAFF.